These T cell receptor beta chains were read from a single sample in a study of memory CD4+ T cells and cytomegalovirus serostatus. The table came from immunoSEQ multiplex PCR; TCRdb's copy has only in-frame clones and leaves some out. In the table there are tens of thousands of clones, 60% to 85% of which are singletons. The specimen sequenced was memory CD4+ T cells from blood. These receptors were obtained from an adult in good health and CMV-seronegative. CDR3s leave out the opening cysteine and the closing phenylalanine or tryptophan. Each record gives: CDR3 protein, V gene, J gene.

CDR3: ASSGWGMNTEAF; V: TRBV2; J: TRBJ1-1
CDR3: ASSGDYEQY; V: TRBV19; J: TRBJ2-7
CDR3: AISDSGQSYEQY; V: TRBV10-3; J: TRBJ2-7
CDR3: ASSPKGNTEAF; V: TRBV18; J: TRBJ1-1
CDR3: ASSSPGRGEQF; V: TRBV28; J: TRBJ2-1
CDR3: SVYPGDRPYEQY; V: TRBV29-1; J: TRBJ2-7
CDR3: ASSGGTEHTYEQY; V: TRBV2; J: TRBJ2-7
CDR3: ASSLAGLSGANVLT; V: TRBV5-4; J: TRBJ2-6
CDR3: ASSLGPPLGELF; V: TRBV7-9; J: TRBJ2-2
CDR3: ASSLVAGNTIY; V: TRBV7-2; J: TRBJ1-3
CDR3: ASGDSYGYT; V: TRBV10-2; J: TRBJ1-2
CDR3: ASSVTGQRDGYT; V: TRBV2; J: TRBJ1-2
CDR3: ASGQGVNTEAF; V: TRBV6-6; J: TRBJ1-1
CDR3: AWSRGQLITYEQY; V: TRBV30; J: TRBJ2-7
CDR3: ASSGASGGAAEQF; V: TRBV19; J: TRBJ2-1
CDR3: ASSFRSGGAMNEQF; V: TRBV7-2; J: TRBJ2-1
CDR3: ASSIAGGVYHEQF; V: TRBV19; J: TRBJ2-1
CDR3: ASSWRVTSYEQY; V: TRBV7-8; J: TRBJ2-7
CDR3: ASSAATNEKLF; V: TRBV5-1; J: TRBJ1-4
CDR3: ASSRQFMNTEAF; V: TRBV7-2; J: TRBJ1-1
CDR3: ASSLPQVNEQF; V: TRBV5-4; J: TRBJ2-1
CDR3: AWSTRGNQPQH; V: TRBV30; J: TRBJ1-5
CDR3: ASSQDKFSGQGIFEQY; V: TRBV4-1; J: TRBJ2-7
CDR3: ASSRPGTPNYGYT; V: TRBV6-1; J: TRBJ1-2
CDR3: ASTGTGGTEAF; V: TRBV2; J: TRBJ1-1
CDR3: ASRSYPGELF; V: TRBV11-2; J: TRBJ2-2
CDR3: ASSYIFGSYQPQH; V: TRBV23-1; J: TRBJ1-5
CDR3: ASEARGQPQH; V: TRBV30; J: TRBJ1-5
CDR3: ASSWTGTGGYT; V: TRBV7-9; J: TRBJ1-2
CDR3: ASSLDIDTEAF; V: TRBV5-1; J: TRBJ1-1
CDR3: ASSEGLRTEAF; V: TRBV6-4; J: TRBJ1-1
CDR3: ASSFLGTGINQPQH; V: TRBV27; J: TRBJ1-5
CDR3: ASSARTQTNQPQH; V: TRBV2; J: TRBJ1-5
CDR3: ASSLGHLNTEAF; V: TRBV7-6; J: TRBJ1-1
CDR3: ASSLDGTQTDTQY; V: TRBV5-1; J: TRBJ2-3
CDR3: ASSPGERGIGTDTQY; V: TRBV7-9; J: TRBJ2-3
CDR3: ASSFHSRTHNEQF; V: TRBV27; J: TRBJ2-1
CDR3: ASKGARGYEQY; V: TRBV7-3; J: TRBJ2-7
CDR3: ATSRDDRGDQPQH; V: TRBV15; J: TRBJ1-5
CDR3: ASGLGQGALGEKLF; V: TRBV12-5; J: TRBJ1-4
CDR3: ASSYSPLLGYGYT; V: TRBV6-5; J: TRBJ1-2
CDR3: ASGRSGGNTEAF; V: TRBV12-5; J: TRBJ1-1
CDR3: ASKGRDRVAEKLF; V: TRBV6-5; J: TRBJ1-4
CDR3: ASSSSQRGNEQF; V: TRBV11-2; J: TRBJ2-1
CDR3: ASSTGGPQETQY; V: TRBV6-6; J: TRBJ2-5
CDR3: ATQTGSGTGYT; V: TRBV19; J: TRBJ1-2